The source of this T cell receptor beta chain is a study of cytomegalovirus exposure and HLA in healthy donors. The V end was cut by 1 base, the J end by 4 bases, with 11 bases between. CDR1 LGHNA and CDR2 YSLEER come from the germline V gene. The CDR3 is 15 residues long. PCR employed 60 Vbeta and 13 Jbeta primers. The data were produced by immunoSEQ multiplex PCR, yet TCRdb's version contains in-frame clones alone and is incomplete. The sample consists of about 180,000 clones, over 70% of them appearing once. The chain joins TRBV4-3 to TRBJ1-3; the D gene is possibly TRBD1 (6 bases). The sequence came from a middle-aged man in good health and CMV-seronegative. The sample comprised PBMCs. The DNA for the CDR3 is TGCGCCAGCAGCCAAGTCGTGGGGGCAGGAAACACCATATATTTT. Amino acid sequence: CASSQVVGAGNTIYF.